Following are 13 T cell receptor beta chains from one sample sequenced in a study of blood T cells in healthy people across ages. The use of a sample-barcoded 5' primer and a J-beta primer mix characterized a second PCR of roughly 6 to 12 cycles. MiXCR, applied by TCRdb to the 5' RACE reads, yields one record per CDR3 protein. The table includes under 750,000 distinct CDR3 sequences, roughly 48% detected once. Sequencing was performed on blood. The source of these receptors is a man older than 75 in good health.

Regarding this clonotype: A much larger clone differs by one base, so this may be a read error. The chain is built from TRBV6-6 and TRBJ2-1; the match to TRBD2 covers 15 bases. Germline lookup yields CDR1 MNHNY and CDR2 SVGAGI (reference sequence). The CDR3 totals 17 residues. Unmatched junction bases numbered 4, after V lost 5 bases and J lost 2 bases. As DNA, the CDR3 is TGTGCCAGCAGTACCGGACTAGCGGGAGGGCCCTACAATGAGCAGTTCTTC. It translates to CASSTGLAGGPYNEQFF.

The CDR3 protein is CASSFGLAGLYSYNEQFF. CDR3 nucleotides: TGTGCCAGCAGCTTTGGCCTAGCGGGGCTCTACTCCTACAATGAGCAGTTCTTC. J is TRBJ2-1 and V is TRBV5-5; 9 bases align to TRBD2. The CDR3 runs 18 residues. V dropped 2 bases and J dropped 0; count of bases not matched to a gene: 9. Germline loops: CDR1 SGHKS, CDR2 YYEKEE (reference sequence).

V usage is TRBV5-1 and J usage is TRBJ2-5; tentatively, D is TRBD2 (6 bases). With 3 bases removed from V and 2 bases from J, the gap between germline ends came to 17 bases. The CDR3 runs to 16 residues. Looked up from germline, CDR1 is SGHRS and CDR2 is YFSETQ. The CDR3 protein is CASSWGLNARQETQYF. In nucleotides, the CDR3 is TGCGCCAGCAGCTGGGGACTTAACGCCCGACAAGAGACCCAGTACTTC.

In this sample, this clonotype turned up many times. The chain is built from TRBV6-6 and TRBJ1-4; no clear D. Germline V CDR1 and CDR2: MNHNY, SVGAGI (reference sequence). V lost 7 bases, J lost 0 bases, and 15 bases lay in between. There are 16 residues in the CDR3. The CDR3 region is CASKNSGVATNEKLFF. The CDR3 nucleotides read TGTGCCAGCAAAAACAGTGGTGTCGCAACTAATGAAAAACTGTTTTTT.

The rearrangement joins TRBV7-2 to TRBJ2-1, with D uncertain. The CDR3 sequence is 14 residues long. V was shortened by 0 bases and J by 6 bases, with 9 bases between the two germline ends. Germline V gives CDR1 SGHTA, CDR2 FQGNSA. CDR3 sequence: CASSLAIAGNEQFF. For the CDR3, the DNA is TGTGCCAGCAGCTTAGCGATCGCAGGCAATGAGCAGTTCTTC.

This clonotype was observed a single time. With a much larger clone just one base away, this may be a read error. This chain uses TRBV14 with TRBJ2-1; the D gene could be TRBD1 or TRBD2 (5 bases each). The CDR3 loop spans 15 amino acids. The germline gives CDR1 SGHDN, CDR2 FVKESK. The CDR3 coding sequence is TGTGCCAGCAGCCTGGGACCGACCTCCTACGATGAGCAGTTCTTC. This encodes CASSLGPTSYDEQFF.

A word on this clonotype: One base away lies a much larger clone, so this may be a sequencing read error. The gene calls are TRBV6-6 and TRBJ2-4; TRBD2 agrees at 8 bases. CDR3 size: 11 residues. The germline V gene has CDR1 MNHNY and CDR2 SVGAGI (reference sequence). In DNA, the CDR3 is TGTGCCAGCAGTTACTCGGGACTAGAGGACTTC. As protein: CASSYSGLEDF.

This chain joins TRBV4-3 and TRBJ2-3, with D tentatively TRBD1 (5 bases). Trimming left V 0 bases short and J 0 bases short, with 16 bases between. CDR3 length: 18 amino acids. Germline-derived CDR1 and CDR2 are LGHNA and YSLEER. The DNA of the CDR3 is TGCGCCAGCAGCCAAGATGGGTCAGGGCCAGGGAGCACAGATACGCAGTATTTT. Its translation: CASSQDGSGPGSTDTQYF.

CDR3 sequence reads: CASSSLGQGDAYEQYF. The DNA of the CDR3 is TGCGCCAGCAGCTCCTTAGGACAGGGGGACGCCTACGAGCAGTACTTC. The rearrangement uses TRBV5-1 and TRBJ2-7; TRBD1 agrees at 10 bases. CDR1 is SGHRS, CDR2 YFSETQ, per germline. V was clipped by 3 bases and J by 2 bases; unmatched bases: 8. This CDR3 is 16 amino acids long.

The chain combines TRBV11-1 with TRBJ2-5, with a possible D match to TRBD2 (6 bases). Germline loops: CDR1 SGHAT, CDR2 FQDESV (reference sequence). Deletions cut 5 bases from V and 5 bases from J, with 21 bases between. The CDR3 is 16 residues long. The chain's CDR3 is CASSRGEGTSSETQYF. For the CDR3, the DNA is TGTGCCAGCAGCCGCGGGGAAGGTACTAGTTCGGAGACCCAGTACTTC.

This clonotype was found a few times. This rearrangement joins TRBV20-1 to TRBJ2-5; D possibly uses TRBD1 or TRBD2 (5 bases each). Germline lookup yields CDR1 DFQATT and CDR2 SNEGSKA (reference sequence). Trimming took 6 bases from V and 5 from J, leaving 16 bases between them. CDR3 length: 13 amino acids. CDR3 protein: CSALIQGPETQYF. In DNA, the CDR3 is TGCAGTGCCCTAATTCAGGGACCCGAGACCCAGTACTTC.

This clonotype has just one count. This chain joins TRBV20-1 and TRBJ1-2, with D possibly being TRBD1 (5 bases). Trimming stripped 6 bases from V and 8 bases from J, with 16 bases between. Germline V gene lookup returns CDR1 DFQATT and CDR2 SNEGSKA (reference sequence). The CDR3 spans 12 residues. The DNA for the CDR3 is TGCAGTGCCCGCGGGCGGGGGGAAGGCTACACCTTC. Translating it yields CSARGRGEGYTF.

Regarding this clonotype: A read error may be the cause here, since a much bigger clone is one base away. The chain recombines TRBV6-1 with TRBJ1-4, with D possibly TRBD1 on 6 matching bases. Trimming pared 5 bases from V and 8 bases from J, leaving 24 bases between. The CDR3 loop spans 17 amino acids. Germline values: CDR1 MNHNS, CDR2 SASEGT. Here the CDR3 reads CASSIGLGGKGREKLFF. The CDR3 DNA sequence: TGTGCCAGCAGTATCGGATTGGGGGGCAAGGGAAGGGAAAAACTGTTTTTT.